This entry is about one TCR beta chain. The sample belongs to a study of blood T cell repertoires in COVID-19. Produced via immunoSEQ multiplex PCR; TCRdb's table is partial and in-frame only. The sample has 110,000 or so clones, 84% seen once; the top ten hold about 8.1%. The V gene's germline CDR1 is LNHDA and CDR2 SQIVND (reference sequence). V gave up 5 bases and J gave up 3 bases; unmatched junction bases: 5. The CDR3 runs 14 residues. The receptor's source is a woman aged 40 to 55 with acute or convalescent COVID-19. V and J are TRBV19 and TRBJ1-2, with 8 bases matching TRBD1. Source material: peripheral blood. The CDR3 DNA sequence: TGTGCCAGTAGTCCCACAGGGGGTTACTATGGCTACACCTTC. Translated: CASSPTGGYYGYTF. The full variable domain, its missing parts supplied by reference TRBV19 and TRBJ1-2, is DGGITQSPKYLFRKEGQNVTLSCEQNLNHDAMYWYRQDPGQGLRLIYYSQIVNDFQKGDIAEGYSVSREKKESFPLTVTSAQKNPTAFYLCASSPTGGYYGYTFGSGTRLTVV.